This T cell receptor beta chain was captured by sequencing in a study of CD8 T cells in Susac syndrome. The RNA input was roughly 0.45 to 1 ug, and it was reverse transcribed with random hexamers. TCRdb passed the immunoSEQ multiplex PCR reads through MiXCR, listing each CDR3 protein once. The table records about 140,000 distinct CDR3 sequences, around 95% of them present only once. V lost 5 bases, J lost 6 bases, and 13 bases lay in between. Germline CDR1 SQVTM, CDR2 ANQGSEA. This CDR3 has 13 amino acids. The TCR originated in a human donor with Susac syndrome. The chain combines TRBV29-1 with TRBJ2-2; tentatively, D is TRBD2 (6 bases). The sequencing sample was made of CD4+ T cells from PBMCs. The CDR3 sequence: CSVSGVLAGELFF. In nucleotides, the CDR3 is TGCAGCGTTTCGGGGGTATTGGCCGGGGAGCTGTTTTTT.